The entry below gives a single T cell receptor beta chain sequence along with its context. Antigen: not known. This sample is drawn from a study of vaccination effects on CD4 cells after COVID-19. Looked up from germline, CDR1 is MGHRA and CDR2 is YSYEKL. V lost 1 base and J 1 base, leaving 20 bases between the germline ends. The CDR3 sequence is 19 residues long. Viral peptide pool expansion of antigen-specific CD4+ T cells preceded sequencing in the ViraFEST assay. Between days 9 and 11 of culture, CD4+ T cells were separated out. Each participant received a vaccine that was either BNT162b2 or mRNA-1273, given as two doses. Vaccine recipients lacked prior SARS-CoV-2 infection and had negative nucleocapsid antibodies. Wells each received around 2 million PBMC, cultured with 9 to 10 IU/ml IL-2 and about 9.3 ug/ml peptides. Cultures got half-medium changes with IL-2 on days 3 and 7. Assay used: immunoSEQ multiplex PCR; TCRdb lists only in-frame clones, some missing. This table holds about 59,000 clones, around 80% found once.

This sequence was found in a human donor who received a COVID-19 vaccine. This rearrangement joins TRBV4-1 to TRBJ1-5; D gene ambiguous. The sequencing used CD4+ T cells from PBMCs cultured with HCoV-OC43 spike peptides, collected after COVID-19 vaccination. Specified subset: HCoV-OC43 spike overlapping peptide pool stimulation. The CDR3 region is CASSQVDLGFRRSNQPQHF. The DNA for the CDR3 is TGCGCCAGCAGCCAAGTTGATTTGGGATTTCGACGGAGCAATCAGCCCCAGCATTTT.